A selection of T cell receptor beta chains follows, all from one sample in a study of coeliac disease. The table came from immunoSEQ multiplex PCR; TCRdb's copy has only in-frame clones and leaves some out. The table has approximately 7,000 clones, around 62% seen once. Sample: lymphocytes from the gut lamina propria. Source of these receptors: a man aged 55 to 70 with celiac disease on a gluten-free diet. The CDR3 runs from the conserved cysteine through the conserved F or W. The order of the fields is clone size, V gene, J gene, D gene, CDR3 protein, CDR3 DNA. The D gene is left open where the match is weak. Size tells how often a clone was seen (once, few, many) or the class of an expanded clone, and some rows leave it out.

>.|TRBV2|TRBJ2-3|TRBD2
CASSGGLAGGPSDTQYF
TGTGCCAGCAGTGGGGGACTAGCGGGGGGGCCCTCAGATACGCAGTATTTT
>.|TRBV7-7|TRBJ2-1|.
CASSLREFGDEQFF
TGTGCTAGCAGCTTGAGGGAATTCGGCGATGAGCAGTTCTTC
>.|TRBV5-1|TRBJ2-1|TRBD2
CASSPGGTSAALEQFF
TGCGCCAGCAGCCCGGGGGGGACTAGCGCTGCGCTGGAGCAGTTCTTC
>.|TRBV6-5|TRBJ2-7|.
CASSYSTRNGEYF
TGTGCCAGCAGTTACTCGACACGTAACGGCGAGTACTTC
>few|TRBV5-1|TRBJ1-1|.
CASRMDTLNTEAFF
TGCGCCAGCAGAATGGACACCTTGAACACTGAAGCTTTCTTT
>.|TRBV5-1|TRBJ2-7|.
CASSPGTLDEQYF
TGCGCCAGCAGCCCCGGGACACTAGACGAGCAGTACTTC
>.|TRBV5-1|TRBJ1-2|TRBD1
CASRRAQQGADGYTF
TGCGCCAGCAGAAGGGCCCAACAGGGGGCCGATGGCTACACCTTC
>once|TRBV30|TRBJ2-6|.
CAWSVYRAGGANVLTF
TGTGCCTGGAGTGTATACAGGGCGGGTGGGGCCAACGTCCTGACTTTC
>.|TRBV15|TRBJ1-1|.
CATRRGGSMMNTEAFF
TGTGCCACACGGAGGGGGGGGTCCATGATGAACACTGAAGCTTTCTTT
>.|TRBV7-9|TRBJ1-4|TRBD1
CASSSTGGSEKLFF
TGTGCCAGCAGCTCGACAGGGGGCAGTGAAAAACTGTTTTTT
>few|TRBV27|TRBJ2-7|TRBD1
CASSLLGTGVEQYF
TGTGCCAGCAGTTTATTAGGGACAGGGGTCGAGCAGTACTTC
>few|TRBV6-6|TRBJ1-5|.
CASSYSTGGQPQHF
TGTGCCAGCAGTTACTCGACGGGGGGACAGCCCCAGCATTTT
>.|TRBV6-5|TRBJ2-5|.
CASSLRGPRGETQYF
TGTGCCAGCAGTCTAAGAGGCCCCCGGGGGGAGACCCAGTACTTC
>.|TRBV7-2|TRBJ2-2|.
CASRVGSHTGELFF
TGTGCCAGCAGGGTGGGGAGCCACACCGGGGAGCTGTTTTTT
>once|TRBV10-3|TRBJ1-1|.
CAISERSENTEAFF
TGTGCCATCAGTGAGCGGTCTGAGAACACTGAAGCTTTCTTT
>.|TRBV6-5|TRBJ1-1|.
CASSYSVRAETEAFF
TGTGCCAGCAGTTACTCAGTTAGAGCGGAGACTGAAGCTTTCTTT
>few|TRBV28|TRBJ2-2|.
CASSTGGGGNTGELFF
TGTGCCAGCAGTACGGGGGGCGGGGGAAACACCGGGGAGCTGTTTTTT
>few|TRBV5-1|TRBJ1-3|.
CASSLEAGSGNTIYF
TGCGCCAGCAGCTTGGAGGCGGGCTCTGGAAACACCATATATTTT
>.|TRBV2|TRBJ1-1|TRBD1
CASKQGTGHTEAFF
TGTGCCAGCAAACAGGGGACAGGGCACACTGAAGCTTTCTTT
>.|TRBV4-1|TRBJ1-1|TRBD1
CASSRQGMNTEAFF
TGCGCCAGCAGCCGACAGGGGATGAACACTGAAGCTTTCTTT
>.|TRBV10-1|TRBJ1-1|.
CASSESNRENTEAFF
TGCGCCAGCAGTGAGTCGAACAGGGAGAACACTGAAGCTTTCTTT
>.|TRBV7-9|TRBJ1-2|.
CASSSRSGYGYTF
TGTGCCAGCAGCTCACGCAGCGGCTATGGCTACACCTTC
>.|TRBV29-1|TRBJ2-1|.
CSGRDFEQFF
TGCAGCGGAAGGGACTTTGAGCAGTTCTTC
>.|TRBV13|TRBJ2-3|TRBD2
CASSPGAGGPADTQYF
TGTGCCAGCAGCCCCGGGGCGGGGGGGCCGGCAGATACGCAGTATTTT
>.|TRBV30|TRBJ1-6|TRBD1
CAWRGTGYNSPLHF
TGTGCCTGGAGGGGGACAGGGTACAATTCACCCCTCCACTTT
>few|TRBV4-1|TRBJ1-4|.
CASSQGQQVQKLFF
TGCGCCAGCAGCCAAGGTCAACAGGTTCAAAAACTGTTTTTT
>.|TRBV11-2|TRBJ2-3|.
CASSLELGLASTDTQYF
TGTGCCAGCAGCTTAGAACTAGGCCTCGCTAGCACAGATACGCAGTATTTT
>.|TRBV5-5|TRBJ2-2|.
CASSLRPGDTGELFF
TGTGCCAGCAGCTTGCGTCCAGGGGACACCGGGGAGCTGTTTTTT
>few|TRBV6-1|TRBJ1-4|TRBD1
CASSEALQGVQKLFF
TGTGCCAGCAGTGAAGCGTTACAGGGGGTCCAAAAACTGTTTTTT
>.|TRBV28|TRBJ2-3|TRBD1
CASRPAGTALDTQYF
TGTGCCAGCAGGCCCGCCGGGACAGCCTTAGATACGCAGTATTTT
>.|TRBV6-1|TRBJ2-5|.
CASSGQAVLQETQYF
TGTGCCAGCAGTGGGCAGGCAGTCCTACAAGAGACCCAGTACTTC
>.|TRBV19|TRBJ2-2|TRBD1
CASSTPGQVNTGELFF
TGTGCCAGTAGTACCCCGGGACAGGTGAACACCGGGGAGCTGTTTTTT
>.|TRBV5-1|TRBJ1-3|.
CASSLGSGNTIYF
TGCGCCAGCAGCTTGGGGAGTGGAAACACCATATATTTT
>.|TRBV5-1|TRBJ2-7|.
CASSPGTSTGEQYF
TGCGCCAGCAGCCCCGGGACATCGACGGGCGAGCAGTACTTC
>.|TRBV30|TRBJ2-7|.
CAWSTLALSSYEQYF
TGTGCCTGGAGTACCCTCGCTCTGAGCTCCTACGAGCAGTACTTC
>.|TRBV9|TRBJ1-5|.
CASSELPGQPQHF
TGTGCCAGCAGCGAGCTACCTGGTCAGCCCCAGCATTTT
>.|TRBV10-3|TRBJ1-2|.
CAITAQAADYGYTF
TGTGCCATCACGGCACAGGCCGCCGACTATGGCTACACCTTC
>.|TRBV5-1|TRBJ2-3|.
CASQNMGRTDTQYF
TGCGCCAGCCAGAACATGGGGCGAACAGATACGCAGTATTTT
>.|TRBV5-1|TRBJ2-5|TRBD2
CASSPRTSGGQETQYF
TGCGCCAGCAGCCCCAGGACTAGCGGGGGCCAAGAGACCCAGTACTTC
>.|TRBV6-6|TRBJ1-2|TRBD1
CAISPTGDYGYTF
TGTGCCATATCTCCAACAGGGGACTATGGCTACACCTTC
>.|TRBV15|TRBJ1-1|.
CATSRGAGSQTEAFF
TGTGCCACCAGCAGAGGAGCGGGGTCCCAAACTGAAGCTTTCTTT
>.|TRBV5-1|TRBJ2-5|TRBD2
CASSFSGEETQYF
TGCGCCAGCAGCTTCAGCGGGGAAGAGACCCAGTACTTC
>medium-sized|TRBV15|TRBJ2-2|TRBD2
CASFSGGNTGELFF
TGTGCCAGTTTTAGCGGGGGGAACACCGGGGAGCTGTTTTTT
>.|TRBV4-1|TRBJ1-5|.
CASSHPDSNQPQHF
TGCGCCAGCAGCCACCCCGACAGTAATCAGCCCCAGCATTTT
>.|TRBV27|TRBJ2-3|TRBD2
CASSLWSTSGGTDTQYF
TGTGCCAGCAGTTTATGGTCCACTAGCGGGGGCACAGATACGCAGTATTTT
>.|TRBV19|TRBJ1-1|TRBD1
CASREQQGRKTEAFF
TGTGCCAGTAGGGAGCAACAGGGGCGGAAGACTGAAGCTTTCTTT
>few|TRBV28|TRBJ1-3|.
CASSLWGGSGNTIYF
TGTGCCAGCAGTTTATGGGGGGGCTCTGGAAACACCATATATTTT
>.|TRBV29-1|TRBJ2-1|TRBD1
CSAGGGTGSYNEQFF
TGCAGCGCTGGGGGTGGGACAGGGTCCTACAATGAGCAGTTCTTC
>once|TRBV5-1|TRBJ2-1|TRBD2
CASSRTSGGPYNEQFF
TGCGCCAGCAGCAGAACTAGCGGGGGGCCATACAATGAGCAGTTCTTC
>.|TRBV7-2|TRBJ2-2|.
CASSFWQLTGELFF
TGTGCCAGCAGCTTTTGGCAATTGACCGGGGAGCTGTTTTTT
>.|TRBV5-1|TRBJ2-7|.
CASSPVQGTGEQYF
TGCGCCAGCAGCCCTGTACAGGGTACGGGCGAGCAGTACTTC
>.|TRBV27|TRBJ2-7|TRBD1
CASSKLSTGGYEQYF
TGTGCCAGCAGTAAACTATCGACAGGGGGGTACGAGCAGTACTTC
>.|TRBV29-1|TRBJ2-1|.
CSVVPEASYNEQFF
TGCAGCGTTGTTCCAGAAGCGTCCTACAATGAGCAGTTCTTC
>.|TRBV6-6|TRBJ2-2|TRBD2
CASRTGTSGGQGELFF
TGTGCCAGCAGAACCGGGACTAGCGGGGGGCAGGGGGAGCTGTTTTTT
>.|TRBV7-9|TRBJ1-1|.
CASSLEDRNTEAFF
TGTGCCAGCAGCTTAGAGGACAGGAACACTGAAGCTTTCTTT
>.|TRBV19|TRBJ1-1|.
CASSITGVNTEAFF
TGTGCCAGTAGTATAACCGGGGTGAACACTGAAGCTTTCTTT
>.|TRBV28|TRBJ1-2|.
CASSAPPQGGGYTF
TGTGCCAGCAGTGCACCCCCACAGGGTGGTGGCTACACCTTC
>.|TRBV25-1|TRBJ1-6|TRBD1
CASRPDRGGSPLHF
TGTGCCAGCAGGCCGGACAGGGGTGGTTCACCCCTCCACTTT